The rows below give T cell receptor beta chains drawn from one sample of a study of T cell repertoires in cytomegalovirus infection. TCRdb independently ran MiXCR on the reads; one entry per CDR3 protein. The sample consists of nearly 450,000 distinct CDR3 sequences, roughly 30% of them appearing once. Specimen: PBMCs. The receptors come from a human donor in good health (CMV status not recorded). Some clones in this sample may be carry-over from other donors' samples. CDR3s include the opening cysteine and the closing phenylalanine or tryptophan. D genes are given only for firm matches. Only part of the rows carry a size: once, few, many, or a class if the clone is expanded.

d_gene,abundance,j_gene,v_gene,CDR3nt,CDR3aa
NA,NA,TRBJ1-2,TRBV24-1,TGTGCCACCAGTGGATACCGCCAGTTGGGGAACTATGGCTACACCTTC,CATSGYRQLGNYGYTF
NA,few,TRBJ1-1,TRBV6-2/TRBV6-3,TGTGCCAGCACCCAAAGGGGGGGGTTCGCTGAAGCTTTCTTT,CASTQRGGFAEAFF
NA,NA,TRBJ1-2,TRBV4-2,TGTGCCAGCAGCCAAGCGGGCTCTACTAACTATGGCTACACCTTC,CASSQAGSTNYGYTF
TRBD1,NA,TRBJ1-5,TRBV11-2,TGTGCCAGAAGCCCGGGACAGGGCCGTACCAAGCATTTT,CARSPGQGRTKHF
TRBD1,many,TRBJ1-5,TRBV19,TGTGCCAGTAGTTGGACGGGACAGACCAATCAGCCCCAGCATTTT,CASSWTGQTNQPQHF
TRBD2,few,TRBJ2-1,TRBV7-3,TGTGCCAGCAGCTTGCAGACTAGCGGGGTTTTGAATGAGCAGTTCTTC,CASSLQTSGVLNEQFF
NA,few,TRBJ1-2,TRBV12-3/TRBV12-4,TGTGCCAGCAGTTTCGAGGCAGGAGTTAACTATGGCTACACCTTC,CASSFEAGVNYGYTF
TRBD1,few,TRBJ1-1,TRBV5-6,TGTGCCAGCAGCTGGGGAGGACAGGGAGGAACTGAAGCTTTCTTT,CASSWGGQGGTEAFF
NA,NA,TRBJ1-2,TRBV2,TGTGCCAGCAGTGAGTTCAGGACTAACTATGGCTACACCTTC,CASSEFRTNYGYTF
NA,many,TRBJ2-2,TRBV11-2,TGTGCCAGCAGCTTAGTGGACCCTCACGTCCACACCGGGGAGCTGTTTTTT,CASSLVDPHVHTGELFF
NA,NA,TRBJ2-5,TRBV10-3,TGTGCCATCAGTGAGTCGCAGGGAAGTACCCAGTACTTC,CAISESQGSTQYF
NA,few,TRBJ2-4,TRBV7-2,TGTGCCGCCGGTGGAACTAGGGGGGACATTCAGTACTTC,CAAGGTRGDIQYF
TRBD2,NA,TRBJ2-1,TRBV5-4,TGTGCCAGCAGCTTGGGGGGAGGACTAGCGCGCGATGAGCAGTTCTTC,CASSLGGGLARDEQFF
NA,NA,TRBJ2-7,TRBV7-9,TGTGCCAGCAACACGGGGTCCGGGGTCGAGCAGTACTTC,CASNTGSGVEQYF
NA,NA,TRBJ1-1,TRBV4-1,TGCGCCAGCAGCCAAGTTTTTGGGGGCACTGAAGCTTTCTTT,CASSQVFGGTEAFF
NA,NA,TRBJ2-1,TRBV30,TGTGCCTGGGCCCGACTTATGAGCTCCTACAATGAGCAGTTCTTC,CAWARLMSSYNEQFF
TRBD1,NA,TRBJ2-4,TRBV19,TGTGCCAGCGGGGGACAGGGAGGCGACAAAAACATTCAGTACTTC,CASGGQGGDKNIQYF
TRBD2,few,TRBJ2-3,TRBV27,TGTGCCAGCAGGCCCTTAGCGGGGGGCCGCACAGATACGCAGTATTTT,CASRPLAGGRTDTQYF
NA,many,TRBJ2-4,TRBV7-2,TGTGCCAGCAGCTTAGATACCACCTATAGGGCCAAAAACATTCAGTACTTC,CASSLDTTYRAKNIQYF
TRBD2,NA,TRBJ2-3,TRBV3-1,TGTGCCAGCAGCCCTAAATTACGCGGGGGGAGCACAGATACGCAGTATTTT,CASSPKLRGGSTDTQYF
TRBD2,NA,TRBJ2-3,TRBV7-2,TGTGCCAGCAGCTTAGGTAGCGGGGGGCCCGTTGGTGGGCAGTATTTT,CASSLGSGGPVGGQYF
NA,NA,TRBJ2-7,TRBV10-3,TGTGCCATCAGCTCTACCGGGACACACTACGAGCAGTACTTC,CAISSTGTHYEQYF